This TCR beta chain is drawn from a study of T cell responses to AZD1222 COVID-19 vaccine. Overall study context: Whether given at about 4 or about 12 weeks, second doses were pooled. The study, taken as a whole, reports: Targeting of unmutated variant regions was reportedly seen in nearly half of spike-specific TCRs. Vaccine-associated CD4 TCRs ranged over spike, dominating at 160-218 and 743-854.

The protocol was immunoSEQ multiplex PCR, while the TCRdb copy is restricted to in-frame clones and leaves out a portion. The sample includes about 110,000 clones, more than 90% of them seen just once. With respect to this clone: As yet, its antigen is unknown.

The CDR3 totals 11 residues. Trimming cost V 3 bases and J 7 bases, with 7 bases left between them. Germline CDR1 reads SGDLS; CDR2 reads YYNGEE. This TCR was sampled from an adult in good health. The sequences come from peripheral blood, collected on day 0 of AZD1222 vaccination. The chain links TRBV9 to TRBJ1-2, with D possibly matching TRBD1 (5 bases). In DNA form, the CDR3 reads TGTGCCAGCAGCGCGGACACTGGCTACACCTTC. Protein: CASSADTGYTF.